This record concerns one TCR beta chain sequence. Other DNA variants within this sample encode the same CDR3. Under the authors' procedure: Estimates of nucleated cell counts were drawn from the amplification of reference gene primers. Produced via immunoSEQ multiplex PCR; TCRdb's table is partial and in-frame only. V, J and clone size are taken as reported in that table, and D and trimming were inferred from the DNA itself. The data show approximately 280,000 clones, around 88% seen once. The CDR3 totals 13 residues. Germline CDR1 SGHTA, CDR2 FQGTGA. V dropped 0 bases and J dropped 4 bases, with 4 bases sitting between them. This specimen comes from a study of blood T cell repertoires in COVID-19. In the study overall: Samples came from the United States, Italy and Spain, spanning acute and convalescent COVID-19. Sample material is recorded as cDNA or gDNA derived from T cells, B-cell-depleted T cells, or PBMCs.

The receptor comes from a middle-aged man with acute or convalescent COVID-19. Sequencing was performed on peripheral blood. The chain couples TRBV7-3 to TRBJ1-5, with D unresolved. CDR3 region: CASSLTRNQPQHF. The CDR3, as DNA: TGTGCCAGCAGCTTAACCAGAAATCAGCCCCAGCATTTT.